Presented here are 29 T cell receptor beta chains from one specimen sequenced in a study of blood T cell repertoires in COVID-19. Data came from immunoSEQ multiplex PCR; TCRdb stores just in-frame clones and leaves some out. The sample consists of under 250,000 clones, 80% to 95% of them appearing once. Material for sequencing was peripheral blood. All receptors derive from a man younger than 40 with COVID-19, enrolled during active disease.

V is TRBV19 and J is TRBJ2-1, with TRBD2 matching 9 bases. CDR3 length equals 15 residues. V was pared by 6 bases and J by 2 bases, with 5 bases of the junction left unmatched. Germline V gene lookup returns CDR1 LNHDA and CDR2 SQIVND (reference sequence). CDR3 sequence reads: CASSSSGGTYNEQFF. CDR3 bases: TGTGCCAGTAGCTCGAGCGGGGGGACCTACAATGAGCAGTTCTTC.

V is TRBV7-7 and J is TRBJ2-2; 8 bases align to TRBD1. This CDR3 has 15 residues. Germline V lookup: CDR1 SSHAT, CDR2 FNYEAQ (reference sequence). With V trimmed by 5 bases and J by 1 base, 3 bases remained unmatched. The CDR3 DNA reads as TGTGCCAGCAGCACGGACAGGGAGAACACCGGGGAGCTGTTTTTT. Its protein product is CASSTDRENTGELFF.

The rearrangement links TRBV5-4 to TRBJ2-3, with D possibly TRBD1 on 5 matching bases. Trimming took 5 bases from V and 6 from J, leaving 10 bases between them. CDR3 length equals 12 residues. The germline V gene has CDR1 SGHNT and CDR2 YYREEE (reference sequence). The CDR3 nucleotides read TGTGCCAGCAGTTACGCAGGGGATACGCAGTATTTT. Protein: CASSYAGDTQYF. The full variable domain, rest sourced from reference TRBV5-4 and TRBJ2-3, is ETGVTQSPTHLIKTRGQQVTLRCSSQSGHNTVSWYQQALGQGPQFIFQYYREEENGRGNFPPRFSGLQFPNYSSELNVNALELDDSALYLCASSYAGDTQYFGPGTRLTVL.

J is TRBJ1-2 and V is TRBV7-2; D ambiguous. V gave up 8 bases and J gave up 4 bases, with 11 bases separating them. Germline V gene lookup returns CDR1 SGHTA and CDR2 FQGNSA. The CDR3 length is 12 residues. CDR3 region: CASPIGVYGYTF. The DNA for the CDR3 is TGTGCCAGCCCTATCGGGGTCTATGGCTACACCTTC.

A remark on this clone: The same CDR3 is also encoded by other DNA sequences in this sample. V is TRBV11-2 and J is TRBJ1-1; 7 nucleotides line up with TRBD1. Germline lookup yields CDR1 SGHAT and CDR2 FQNNGV. Losses at the gene ends were 6 bases for V and 3 bases for J; bases not matched to a gene: 4. The CDR3 totals 13 residues. The CDR3, as DNA: TGTGCCAGCAGTCTAACAGGGGACACTGAAGCTTTCTTT. It specifies CASSLTGDTEAFF.

The chain recombines TRBV13 with TRBJ2-3, with 8 bases matching TRBD2. This CDR3 is 14 amino acids long. Germline lookup yields CDR1 PRHDT and CDR2 FYEKMQ (reference sequence). V was clipped by 11 bases and J by 2 bases; unmatched bases: 9. This CDR3 reads CARSGGGFTDTQYF. For the CDR3, the DNA is TGTGCCCGATCAGGCGGGGGGTTCACAGATACGCAGTATTTT.

The chain uses TRBV4-1 and TRBJ1-3, with D maybe TRBD1 (5 bases). Germline lookup yields CDR1 MGHRA and CDR2 YSYEKL. The V end lost 3 bases, the J end lost 1 base, and 10 bases lay between the germline ends. The CDR3 spans 15 residues. For the CDR3, the DNA is TGCGCCAGCAGCCATTGGGGGAGGTCTGGAAACACCATATATTTT. Translated, it gives CASSHWGRSGNTIYF.

This clone has just one count. The gene calls are TRBV18 and TRBJ1-1; tentatively, D is TRBD1 (5 bases). The germline V and J ends were trimmed by 4 bases and 0 bases, with 12 bases remaining between them. CDR1 and CDR2 (germline): KGHSH, LQKENI. The CDR3 runs to 15 residues. The CDR3 DNA is TGTGCCAGCTCACTCACGACAGACATGAACACTGAAGCTTTCTTT. This gives the protein CASSLTTDMNTEAFF.

The chain links TRBV29-1 to TRBJ1-1; weak D call: TRBD1 (5 bases). Germline V gene lookup returns CDR1 SQVTM and CDR2 ANQGSEA. Trimming stripped 0 bases from V and 6 bases from J, with 8 bases between. This CDR3 spans 12 amino acids. The CDR3, as DNA: TGCAGCGTTGAAGAACACAGGCCTGAAGCTTTCTTT. Protein: CSVEEHRPEAFF.

As DNA, the CDR3 is TGTGCCAGCTCCCGGGGTAATGAAAAACTGTTTTTT. It is translated as CASSRGNEKLFF. The gene calls are TRBV12-3 or TRBV12-4 and TRBJ1-4; D gene ambiguous. The CDR3 is 12 residues long. V lost 8 bases and J 4 bases, leaving 8 bases between the germline ends.

The V call is TRBV4-2, the J call TRBJ2-7; possibly TRBD2 for D (6 bases). The germline V gene encodes CDR1 LGHNA and CDR2 YNFKEQ. The CDR3 length is 19 residues. V was pared by 1 base and J by 0 bases, with 22 bases between. CDR3 in amino acids: CASSQGGGGAIDSSYEQYF. In DNA form, the CDR3 reads TGTGCCAGCAGCCAAGGGGGTGGAGGGGCGATTGACAGCTCCTACGAGCAGTACTTC.

The chain is built from TRBV10-2 and TRBJ2-1; 9 nucleotides agree with TRBD1. The CDR3 is made up of 14 amino acids. V lost 5 bases, J lost 6 bases, and 5 bases stayed unmatched. Germline values: CDR1 WSHSY, CDR2 SAAADI. The CDR3 nucleotides are TGCGCCAGCAGTCCCTCGGACAGGGGCAATGAGCAGTTCTTC. Residues: CASSPSDRGNEQFF.

The J gene is TRBJ1-2, the V gene TRBV6-6, with D possibly TRBD1 on 5 matching bases. From germline, CDR1 is MNHNY and CDR2 SVGAGI (reference sequence). V was clipped by 11 bases and J by 3 bases, with 19 bases between them. The length of the CDR3 is 14 residues. As DNA, the CDR3 is TGTGCCTGCAAAGGGGAGGTGGAGTACTATGGCTACACCTTC. As protein: CACKGEVEYYGYTF.

The chain employs TRBV30 and TRBJ1-5; D might be TRBD1 (6 bases). V lost 5 bases and J 7 bases, leaving 12 bases between the germline ends. This CDR3 has 12 residues. Germline CDR1 GTSNPN, CDR2 SVGIG (reference sequence). The CDR3 reads CAWGRQEQPQHF. The CDR3 region has the DNA TGTGCCTGGGGTAGACAGGAACAGCCCCAGCATTTT. The whole variable domain, remainder taken from reference TRBV30 and TRBJ1-5, is SQTIHQWPATLVQPVGSPLSLECTVEGTSNPNLYWYRQAAGRGLQLLFYSVGIGQISSEVPQNLSASRPQDRQFILSSKKLLLSDSGFYLCAWGRQEQPQHFGDGTRLSIL.

The rearrangement links TRBV3-1 (or the pseudogene TRBV3-2) to TRBJ1-1; D is possibly TRBD1 (5 bases). The length of the CDR3 is 13 residues. Trimming took 6 bases from V and 3 from J, leaving 11 bases between them. Germline lookup yields CDR1 LGHDT and CDR2 YNNKEL (reference sequence). The CDR3 region is CASRDTLDTEAFF. The CDR3 DNA is TGTGCCAGCAGGGACACCTTGGACACTGAAGCTTTCTTT.

The rearrangement joins TRBV10-3 to TRBJ2-3; 10 nucleotides align to TRBD1. Trimming removed 10 bases from V and 2 bases from J; junction bases left unmatched: 6. The CDR3 consists of 14 residues. Germline V lookup: CDR1 ENHRY, CDR2 SYGVKD. The CDR3 protein is CATEGQGLTDTQYF. In nucleotides, the CDR3 is TGTGCCACCGAGGGACAGGGGCTCACAGATACGCAGTATTTT.

The J gene is TRBJ1-6, the V gene TRBV27; tentative D call: TRBD1 (5 bases). Germline V gene lookup returns CDR1 MNHEY and CDR2 SMNVEV (reference sequence). The CDR3 is 17 amino acids. Trimming cost V 6 bases and J 0 bases, with 15 bases left between them. In nucleotides, the CDR3 is TGTGCCAGCAGGCAGACAGTTCCGACCTCCTATAATTCACCCCTCCACTTT. It translates to CASRQTVPTSYNSPLHF.

This clone was observed once. The gene calls are TRBV5-1 and TRBJ2-7; TRBD1 aligns across 9 bases. CDR1 and CDR2 from the germline V gene are SGHRS and YFSETQ. The CDR3 is made up of 15 amino acids. Germline trimming cut 2 bases from V and 2 bases from J; bases unmatched to any gene: 5. The CDR3 protein is CASSFRQGVTYEQYF. CDR3 sequence (DNA): TGCGCCAGCAGCTTCCGACAGGGGGTTACCTACGAGCAGTACTTC.

This clone was picked up one time. This rearrangement joins TRBV10-3 to TRBJ1-2; D might be TRBD1 (6 bases). The germline gives CDR1 ENHRY, CDR2 SYGVKD. The CDR3 totals 14 residues. V was cut by 1 base and J by 3 bases, with 9 bases left in between. The CDR3 region is CAISEYPGDYGYTF. CDR3 sequence (DNA): TGTGCCATCAGTGAGTACCCAGGGGACTATGGCTACACCTTC.

V is TRBV27 and J is TRBJ1-2; 9 bases agree with TRBD1. J gave up 5 bases and V 0 bases, and 4 bases lay outside the gene matches. Looked up from germline, CDR1 is MNHEY and CDR2 is SMNVEV (reference sequence). The CDR3 has 15 residues. The CDR3 spells CASSLSSGTGYGYTF. The DNA for the CDR3 is TGTGCCAGCAGTTTATCGTCCGGGACAGGGTATGGCTACACCTTC.

The chain carries TRBV21-1 and TRBJ2-2; the table assigns TRBD1, which was not confirmed against the DNA. TRBV21-1 represents a pseudogene. This CDR3 is 16 amino acids long. CDR3 protein: CASSNLDRQNTGELFF. The CDR3 DNA is TGTGCCAGCAGCAATTTGGACAGGCAGAACACCGGGGAGCTGTTTTTT.

This sequence joins TRBV12-5 and TRBJ1-5; no clear D. Deletions cut 0 bases from V and 6 bases from J, with 12 bases between. CDR1 LGHNT and CDR2 FRNRAP come from the germline V gene. The CDR3 loop spans 15 amino acids. CDR3 region: CASGLVPHEGQPQHF. The CDR3 DNA reads TGTGCTAGTGGTTTGGTGCCCCATGAGGGTCAGCCCCAGCATTTT.

The chain joins TRBV5-1 to TRBJ2-5, with 9 bases lining up with TRBD1. Trimming removed 4 bases from V and 4 bases from J; junction bases left unmatched: 11. The CDR3 sequence is 16 residues long. CDR1 and CDR2 (germline): SGHRS, YFSETQ. In nucleotides, the CDR3 is TGCGCCAGCAGCAGACAGGGGGAACGAGCGGGAGAGACCCAGTACTTC. It yields the protein CASSRQGERAGETQYF. Based on the CDR3 plus reference TRBV5-1 and TRBJ2-5, the full variable domain is KAGVTQTPRYLIKTRGQQVTLSCSPISGHRSVSWYQQTPGQGLQFLFEYFSETQRNKGNFPGRFSGRQFSNSRSEMNVSTLELGDSALYLCASSRQGERAGETQYFGPGTRLLVL.

The chain uses TRBV20-1 and TRBJ1-2; maybe TRBD1 (6 bases). This CDR3 comprises 13 residues. Germline values: CDR1 DFQATT, CDR2 SNEGSKA (reference sequence). V was pared by 6 bases and J by 5 bases, with 16 bases between. In DNA, the CDR3 is TGCAGTGCGAGTGGGACAAGGAATTATGGCTACACCTTC. Translating gives CSASGTRNYGYTF.

This chain connects TRBV7-6 to TRBJ1-6, with TRBD1 identical over 10 bases. The CDR3 has 15 residues. The V and J ends lost 5 bases and 9 bases, in that order; junction bases with no gene match: 7. Germline loops: CDR1 SGHVS, CDR2 FNYEAQ. The chain's CDR3 is CASSPRQGARSPLHF. CDR3 coding DNA: TGTGCCAGCAGCCCCAGACAGGGGGCACGTTCACCCCTCCACTTT. The full variable domain, in which reference TRBV7-6 and TRBJ1-6 provide the parts outside the CDR3, is GAGVSQSPRYKVTKRGQDVALRCDPISGHVSLYWYRQALGQGPEFLTYFNYEAQQDKSGLPNDRFSAERPEGSISTLTIQRTEQRDSAMYRCASSPRQGARSPLHFGNGTRLTVT.

In nucleotides, the CDR3 is TGTGCCAGCAGCTTTGCAGGGGCTGCGTACGAGCAGTACTTC. It specifies CASSFAGAAYEQYF. The chain links TRBV7-2 to TRBJ2-7, with D perhaps matching TRBD1 (6 bases). Between the trimmed V and J ends, which lost 3 bases and 4 bases, there was a span of 13 bases. The CDR3 loop spans 14 amino acids. The germline V gene has CDR1 SGHTA and CDR2 FQGNSA.

V is TRBV19 and J is TRBJ1-1, with 9 bases matching TRBD1. CDR1 and CDR2 from the germline V gene are LNHDA and SQIVND (reference sequence). V was pared by 7 bases and J by 8 bases, with 8 bases of the junction left unmatched. The CDR3 has 13 amino acids. CDR3 sequence: CASILLGQGEAFF. DNA for the CDR3: TGTGCCAGTATCTTACTCGGACAGGGGGAAGCTTTCTTT.

J is TRBJ1-5 and V is TRBV11-2; a possible D gene is TRBD1 (6 bases). V was cut by 0 bases and J by 0 bases, with 6 bases left in between. This CDR3 has 15 amino acids. Germline V lookup: CDR1 SGHAT, CDR2 FQNNGV. This CDR3 is CASSLEGASNQPQHF. The DNA of the CDR3 is TGTGCCAGCAGCTTAGAGGGGGCTAGCAATCAGCCCCAGCATTTT.

The J gene is TRBJ2-7, the V gene TRBV29-1, with D perhaps matching TRBD1 (5 bases). Trimming pared 4 bases from V and 5 bases from J, leaving 12 bases between. Germline loops: CDR1 SQVTM, CDR2 ANQGSEA. The CDR3 is 12 residues long. The CDR3 bases are TGCAGCGTTGCAGGGTACGGCGACGAGCAGTACTTC. Translated: CSVAGYGDEQYF.